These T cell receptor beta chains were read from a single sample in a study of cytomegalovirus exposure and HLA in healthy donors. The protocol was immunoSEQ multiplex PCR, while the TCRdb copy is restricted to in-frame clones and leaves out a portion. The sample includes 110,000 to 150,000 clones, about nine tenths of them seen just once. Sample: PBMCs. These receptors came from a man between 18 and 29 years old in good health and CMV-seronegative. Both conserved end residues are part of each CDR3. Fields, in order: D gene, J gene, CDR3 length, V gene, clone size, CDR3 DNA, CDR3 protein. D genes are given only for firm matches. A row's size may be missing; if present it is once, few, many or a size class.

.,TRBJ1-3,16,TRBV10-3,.,TGTGCCATCAGTGATCAGGCCGAGGGAACTGGAAACACCATATATTTT,CAISDQAEGTGNTIYF
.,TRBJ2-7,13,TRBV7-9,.,TGTGCCAGCAGCTTGGTCTCAACGCGGGGGCAGTACTTC,CASSLVSTRGQYF
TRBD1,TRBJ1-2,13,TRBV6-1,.,TGTGCCAGCATGGGACAGGCAACCTATGGCTACACCTTC,CASMGQATYGYTF
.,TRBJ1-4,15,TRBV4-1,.,TGCGCCAGCAGCCAGAGGCTAGAGGGAAATGAAAAACTGTTTTTT,CASSQRLEGNEKLFF
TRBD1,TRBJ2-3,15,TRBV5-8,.,TGTGCCAGCAGCGGCGGACAGGGATCCACAGATACGCAGTATTTT,CASSGGQGSTDTQYF
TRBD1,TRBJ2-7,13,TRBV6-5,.,TGTGCCAGCAGCCGGGACAGGGCCTACGAGCAGTACTTC,CASSRDRAYEQYF
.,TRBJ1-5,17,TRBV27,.,TGTGCCAGCAGCCCGTCACAGGCGCCTCATAGCAATCAGCCCCAGCATTTT,CASSPSQAPHSNQPQHF
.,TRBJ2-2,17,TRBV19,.,TGTGCCAGTAGACCAAATGGGTGGGAGGTGGGGACCGGGGAGCTGTTTTTT,CASRPNGWEVGTGELFF
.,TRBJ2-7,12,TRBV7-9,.,TGTGCCAGCAGTTGGGGCAGGGCCGAGCAGTACTTC,CASSWGRAEQYF
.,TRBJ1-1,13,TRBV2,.,TGTGCCAGCAGTCCCGGGGGGCCTGTTGAAGCTTTCTTT,CASSPGGPVEAFF
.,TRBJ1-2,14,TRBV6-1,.,TGTGCCAGCAGTGGATTGACACCGGCGGGTGGCTACACCTTC,CASSGLTPAGGYTF
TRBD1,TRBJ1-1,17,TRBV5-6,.,TGTGCCAGCAGCCGCCTAATAGACAGGGATTGGATCACTGAAGCTTTCTTT,CASSRLIDRDWITEAFF
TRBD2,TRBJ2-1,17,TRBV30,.,TGTGCCTGGAGTGTATTAGCTAGCGGCCGTATCTACAATGAGCAGTTCTTC,CAWSVLASGRIYNEQFF
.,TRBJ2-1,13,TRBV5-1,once,TGCGCCAGCAGCTTGGGTCTCTTGAATGAGCAGTTCTTC,CASSLGLLNEQFF
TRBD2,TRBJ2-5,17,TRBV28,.,TGTGCCAGCAGTTTAAAGCCGGGACTAGCGGCCCAAGAGACCCAGTACTTC,CASSLKPGLAAQETQYF
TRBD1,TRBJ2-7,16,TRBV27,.,TGTGCCAGCAGTACACTCGCCGGGACAGGGGTGGCCGAGCAGTACTTC,CASSTLAGTGVAEQYF
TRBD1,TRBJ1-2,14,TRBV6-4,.,TGTGCCAGCAGTATACAAGAGGGGGCTTATGGCTACACCTTC,CASSIQEGAYGYTF
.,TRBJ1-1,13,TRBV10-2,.,TGCGCCAGCCGTAGCCTCGCCAACACTGAAGCTTTCTTT,CASRSLANTEAFF
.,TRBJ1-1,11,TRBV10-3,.,TGTGCCATCAGTGCCGACACTGAAGCTTTCTTT,CAISADTEAFF
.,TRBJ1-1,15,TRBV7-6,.,TGTGCCAGCAGCTCACTGGCAGGGATGAACACTGAAGCTTTCTTT,CASSSLAGMNTEAFF
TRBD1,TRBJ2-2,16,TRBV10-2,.,TGCGCCAGCAGTGATCCGAGACAGGGGGACACCGGGGAGCTGTTTTTT,CASSDPRQGDTGELFF
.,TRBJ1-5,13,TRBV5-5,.,TGTGCCAGCAGCTTGGTTCTAGCCCAGCCCCAGCATTTT,CASSLVLAQPQHF
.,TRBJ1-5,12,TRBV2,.,TGTGCCAGCGGACAGCACAATCAGCCCCAGCATTTT,CASGQHNQPQHF
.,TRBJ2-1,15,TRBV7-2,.,TGTGCCAGCAGCTTCAGGGGTGAAGCGTACAATGAGCAGTTCTTC,CASSFRGEAYNEQFF
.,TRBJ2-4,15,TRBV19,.,TGTGCCAGTAAGGGGCCGGGGGTTGCCAAAAACATTCAGTACTTC,CASKGPGVAKNIQYF
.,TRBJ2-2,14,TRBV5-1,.,TGCGCCAGCAGCGTCTGGGCGACGGCCGGGGAGCTGTTTTTT,CASSVWATAGELFF
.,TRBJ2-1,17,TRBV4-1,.,TGCGCCAGCAGCCAATTTGGGCCCTACAGCTCCTACAATGAGCAGTTCTTC,CASSQFGPYSSYNEQFF
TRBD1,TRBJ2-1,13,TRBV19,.,TGTGCCAGTAGTATGTCAGGGGGAGATGAGCAGTTCTTC,CASSMSGGDEQFF
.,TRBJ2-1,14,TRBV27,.,TGTGCCAGCAGTAGCCGGGACTCCTACAATGAGCAGTTCTTC,CASSSRDSYNEQFF
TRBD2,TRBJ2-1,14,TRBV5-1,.,TGCGCCAGCAGCTCGGCTAGCGGGACAAATGAGCAGTTCTTC,CASSSASGTNEQFF
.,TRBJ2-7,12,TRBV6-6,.,TGTGCCAGCAGTCCTTCGTCGTACGAGCAGTACTTC,CASSPSSYEQYF
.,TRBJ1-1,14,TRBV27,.,TGTGCCAGCAGTCCCAAGGGACAGAACACTGAAGCTTTCTTT,CASSPKGQNTEAFF
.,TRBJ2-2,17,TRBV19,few,TGTGCCAGTAGTATTCTGGGGGGACAGCCGAACACCGGGGAGCTGTTTTTT,CASSILGGQPNTGELFF
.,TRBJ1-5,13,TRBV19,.,TGTGCCAGTAGTATCCCTAACAGGGAGCCCCAGCATTTT,CASSIPNREPQHF
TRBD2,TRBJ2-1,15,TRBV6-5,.,TGTGCCAGCAGCTACCGCGGACTAGCGGGGGATGAGCAGTTCTTC,CASSYRGLAGDEQFF
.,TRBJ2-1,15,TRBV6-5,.,TGTGCCAGCAGTTACTCGCGGCAGCCATACAATGAGCAGTTCTTC,CASSYSRQPYNEQFF
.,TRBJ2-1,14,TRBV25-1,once,TGTGCCAGCAGTGAGAACAGGGCTCCCAATGAGCAGTTCTTC,CASSENRAPNEQFF
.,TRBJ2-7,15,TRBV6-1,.,TGTGCCAGCAGTCAATCGGAGGACCCGTCCTATGAGCAGTACTTC,CASSQSEDPSYEQYF
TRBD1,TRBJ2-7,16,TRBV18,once,TGTGCCAGCTCTACCATTTCGACAGGGAGCCCCTACGAGCAGTACTTC,CASSTISTGSPYEQYF
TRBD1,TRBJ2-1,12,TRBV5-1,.,TGCGCCAGCAGTTGGACAGGGCAGGAGCAGTTCTTC,CASSWTGQEQFF
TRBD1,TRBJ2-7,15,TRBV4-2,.,TGTGCCAGCAGCCAAGTTTGGGACAGCTCCTACGAGCAGTACTTC,CASSQVWDSSYEQYF
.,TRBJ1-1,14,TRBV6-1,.,TGTGCCAGCAGTGTCTCCATGGGACAAAGGAGGGCTTTCTTT,CASSVSMGQRRAFF
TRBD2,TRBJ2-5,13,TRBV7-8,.,TGTGCCAGCGGGGGGGGACTCCAAGAGACCCAGTACTTC,CASGGGLQETQYF
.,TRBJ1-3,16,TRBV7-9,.,TGTGCCAGCAGCCCGACTGCGGGAAGCTCTGGAAACACCATATATTTT,CASSPTAGSSGNTIYF
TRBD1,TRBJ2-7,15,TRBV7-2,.,TGTGCCAGCAGCTTCCGGGACAGCGCTTCATACGAGCAGTACTTC,CASSFRDSASYEQYF
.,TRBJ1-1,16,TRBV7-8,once,TGTGCCAGCAGCACGGAACCGGGGGTGGGGAACACTGAAGCTTTCTTT,CASSTEPGVGNTEAFF
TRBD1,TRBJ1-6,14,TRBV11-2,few,TGTGCCAGCAGCCTGACAGGGATAGATTCACCCCTCCACTTT,CASSLTGIDSPLHF